The subject of this entry is one T cell receptor (beta chain). Its matching antigen is unknown. This sample was included in a study of cytomegalovirus exposure and HLA in healthy donors. General study points: Some V segments could not be told apart, so they were left out, TRBV6-2 and TRBV6-3 among them. A later analysis appeared to link common viral pathogens to several of the most significant clusters. As a later analysis revealed, most CMV-associated TCR beta chains appeared HLA-restricted. Analysis was carried out at a later point, and it linked a missense DCLRE1C variant to TCR beta V- and J-gene trimming.

The primer mix had 60 Vbeta and 13 Jbeta primers. Data came from immunoSEQ multiplex PCR; TCRdb stores just in-frame clones and leaves some out. The table has some 170,000 clones, roughly 79% seen once. The V end lost 1 base, the J end lost 8 bases, and 12 bases lay between the germline ends. CDR1 is SGHTS, CDR2 YDEGEE, per germline. CDR3 size: 14 residues. The sample comprised PBMCs. The TCR originated in a woman aged 50 to 65 in good health and CMV-seronegative. The V and J genes are TRBV5-8 and TRBJ1-4; possibly TRBD1 for D (6 bases). Written as DNA, the CDR3 is TGTGCCAGCAGCTTGTACAGGGTGGAGGAAAAACTGTTTTTT. Protein sequence: CASSLYRVEEKLFF.